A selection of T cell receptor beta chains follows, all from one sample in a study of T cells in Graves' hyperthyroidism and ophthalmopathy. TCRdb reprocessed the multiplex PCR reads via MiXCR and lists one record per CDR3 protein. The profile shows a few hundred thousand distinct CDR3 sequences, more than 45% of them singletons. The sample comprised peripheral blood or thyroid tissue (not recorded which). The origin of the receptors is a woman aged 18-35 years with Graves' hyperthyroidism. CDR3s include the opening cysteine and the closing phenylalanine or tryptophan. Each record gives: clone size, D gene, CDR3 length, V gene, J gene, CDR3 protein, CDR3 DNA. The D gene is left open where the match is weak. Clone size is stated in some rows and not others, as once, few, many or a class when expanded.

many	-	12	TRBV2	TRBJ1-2	CASSEQGYGYTF	TGTGCCAGCAGTGAACAAGGCTATGGCTACACCTTC
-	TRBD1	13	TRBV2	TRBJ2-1	CASSFGTEYEQFF	TGTGCCAGCAGTTTCGGGACAGAGTACGAGCAGTTCTTC
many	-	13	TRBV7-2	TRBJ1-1	CAGGSGLRTEAFF	TGTGCCGGAGGTTCGGGGTTGAGAACTGAAGCTTTCTTT
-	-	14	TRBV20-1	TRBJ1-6	CSARDRDNYSPLHF	TGCAGTGCTAGAGATCGGGACAATTATTCACCCCTCCACTTT
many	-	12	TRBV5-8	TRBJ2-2	CASSLTLGELFF	TGTGCCAGCAGCTTGACGCTAGGGGAGCTGTTTTTT
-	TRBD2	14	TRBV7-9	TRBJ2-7	CASSSGLAGGRRYF	TGTGCCAGCAGCTCGGGGCTAGCGGGAGGGAGAAGGTACTTC
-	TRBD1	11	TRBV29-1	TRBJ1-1	CSVSGTAEAFF	TGCAGCGTTTCCGGGACAGCCGAAGCTTTCTTT
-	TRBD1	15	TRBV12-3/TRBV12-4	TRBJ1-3	CASSLGGGTGNTIYF	TGTGCCAGCAGTTTAGGAGGGGGCACTGGAAACACCATATATTTT
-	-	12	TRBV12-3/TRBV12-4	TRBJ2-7	CASRPLVDEQYF	TGTGCCAGCAGGCCCCTAGTGGACGAGCAGTACTTC
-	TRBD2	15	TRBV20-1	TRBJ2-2	CSASPSGTTTGELFF	TGCAGTGCTAGCCCTAGCGGGACCACCACCGGGGAGCTGTTTTTT
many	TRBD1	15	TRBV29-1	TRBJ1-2	CSVGMGQLTNYGYTF	TGCAGCGTTGGCATGGGACAGCTTACGAACTATGGCTACACCTTC
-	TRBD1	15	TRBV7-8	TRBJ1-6	CASSTDRVVGSPLHF	TGTGCCAGCAGCACCGACAGGGTTGTTGGTTCACCCCTCCACTTT
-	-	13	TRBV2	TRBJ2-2	CASSEWGTGELFF	TGTGCCAGCAGTGAATGGGGCACCGGGGAGCTGTTTTTT
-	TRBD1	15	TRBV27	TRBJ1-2	CASRGQGARPVGYTF	TGTGCCAGCAGAGGACAGGGGGCGAGGCCGGTTGGCTACACCTTC
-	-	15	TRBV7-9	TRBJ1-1	CASSQDAGWDTEAFF	TGTGCCAGCAGCCAAGACGCGGGGTGGGACACTGAAGCTTTCTTT
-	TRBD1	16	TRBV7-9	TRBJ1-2	CASSFAPPGTGGGYTF	TGTGCCAGCAGTTTTGCACCTCCCGGGACAGGTGGAGGCTACACCTTC
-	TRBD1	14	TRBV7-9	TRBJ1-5	CASGLQGANQPQHF	TGTGCCAGCGGCCTACAGGGGGCCAATCAGCCCCAGCATTTT
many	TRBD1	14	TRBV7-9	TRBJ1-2	CASSFRGGQYGYTF	TGTGCCAGCAGCTTCAGGGGGGGGCAATATGGCTACACCTTC
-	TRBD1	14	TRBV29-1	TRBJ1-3	CSVGGQGAGNTIYF	TGCAGCGTAGGAGGACAGGGCGCTGGAAACACCATATATTTT
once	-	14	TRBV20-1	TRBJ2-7	CSAREPEGVHEQYF	TGCAGTGCTAGAGAGCCCGAGGGGGTCCACGAGCAGTACTTC
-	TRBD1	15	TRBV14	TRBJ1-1	CASSQKDRAPTEAFF	TGTGCCAGCAGCCAAAAAGACAGGGCCCCCACTGAAGCTTTCTTT
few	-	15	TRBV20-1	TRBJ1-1	CSARDGAGPNTEAFF	TGCAGTGCTAGAGATGGGGCAGGGCCGAACACTGAAGCTTTCTTT
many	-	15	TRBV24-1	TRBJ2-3	CATSDGHSSTDTQYF	TGTGCCACCAGTGACGGACATTCTAGCACAGATACGCAGTATTTT
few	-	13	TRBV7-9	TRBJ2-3	CASSSPQGDTQYF	TGTGCCAGCAGCTCACCACAGGGAGATACGCAGTATTTT
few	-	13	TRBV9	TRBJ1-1	CASSGPGQPEAFF	TGTGCCAGCTCCGGACCGGGACAACCCGAGGCTTTCTTT
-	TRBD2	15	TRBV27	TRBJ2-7	CASSFLELAGETQYF	TGTGCCAGCAGTTTTTTGGAACTAGCGGGAGAGACGCAGTACTTC
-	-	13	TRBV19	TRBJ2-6	CASTPTGANFLTF	TGTGCCAGCACCCCGACTGGGGCCAACTTCCTGACTTTC
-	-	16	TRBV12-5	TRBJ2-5	CASGSLAPRGRETQYF	TGTGCTAGTGGTTCCCTAGCCCCGCGGGGACGGGAGACCCAGTACTTC
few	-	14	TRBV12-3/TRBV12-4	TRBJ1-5	CASSQGRLGQPQHF	TGTGCCAGCAGCCAAGGTAGGCTGGGTCAGCCCCAGCATTTT
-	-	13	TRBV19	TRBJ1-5	CASRLQGHQPQHF	TGTGCCAGCAGACTCCAGGGTCATCAGCCCCAGCATTTT
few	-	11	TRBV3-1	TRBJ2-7	CASMAGMEQYF	TGTGCCAGCATGGCTGGGATGGAGCAGTACTTC
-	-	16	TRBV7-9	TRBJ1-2	CASSQGQGGRFYGYTF	TGTGCCAGCAGCCAAGGTCAGGGCGGAAGATTCTATGGCTACACCTTC
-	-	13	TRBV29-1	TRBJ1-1	CSVDRGTNTEAFF	TGCAGCGTTGACAGGGGAACGAACACTGAAGCTTTCTTT
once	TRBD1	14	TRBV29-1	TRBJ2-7	CSVPGTGGGYEQYF	TGCAGCGTGCCCGGGACAGGGGGCGGTTACGAGCAGTACTTC
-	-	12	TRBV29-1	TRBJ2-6	CSVLPGANVLTF	TGCAGCGTTCTGCCGGGGGCCAACGTCCTGACTTTC
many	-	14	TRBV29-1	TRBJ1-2	CSVDTRGGTYGYTF	TGCAGCGTTGATACGAGGGGGGGGACTTATGGCTACACCTTC
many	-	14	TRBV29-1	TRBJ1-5	CSVRDGSSNQPQHF	TGCAGCGTTCGGGACGGTTCTAGCAATCAGCCCCAGCATTTT
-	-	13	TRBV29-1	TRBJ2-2	CSGGHTNTGELFF	TGCAGCGGTGGACATACGAACACCGGGGAGCTGTTTTTT
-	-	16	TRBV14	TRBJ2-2	CASSLPSQGPTGELFF	TGTGCCAGCAGCCTCCCCTCGCAGGGACCCACCGGGGAGCTGTTTTTT
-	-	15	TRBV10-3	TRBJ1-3	CASSESSDSGNTIYF	TGTGCCAGCAGCGAGTCGTCGGACTCTGGAAACACCATATATTTT
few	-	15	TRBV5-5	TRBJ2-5	CASSLGLSIQETQYF	TGTGCCAGCAGCTTGGGTCTATCCATCCAAGAGACCCAGTACTTC
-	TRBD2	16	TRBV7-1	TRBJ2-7	CASTPGLAGYSYEQYF	TGTGCCAGCACTCCCGGGTTAGCGGGCTACTCCTACGAGCAGTACTTC
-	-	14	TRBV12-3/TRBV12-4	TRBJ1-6	CASSLAAGNSPLHF	TGTGCCAGCAGTTTAGCGGCGGGAAATTCACCCCTCCACTTT
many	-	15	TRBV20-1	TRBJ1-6	CSANSWGRDNSPLHF	TGCAGTGCTAACTCCTGGGGCAGAGATAATTCACCCCTCCACTTT
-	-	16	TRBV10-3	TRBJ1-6	CAISEPLTGVNSPLHF	TGTGCCATCAGTGAGCCCTTGACAGGAGTTAATTCACCCCTCCACTTT
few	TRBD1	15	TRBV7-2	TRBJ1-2	CASSQGQGYNYGYTF	TGTGCCAGCAGCCAAGGACAGGGGTACAACTATGGCTACACCTTC
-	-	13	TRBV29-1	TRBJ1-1	CSAAGTANTEAFF	TGCAGCGCAGCCGGGACCGCAAACACTGAAGCTTTCTTT
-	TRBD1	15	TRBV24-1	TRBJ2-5	CATSDSRTGYQPQYF	TGTGCCACCAGTGATTCCCGGACAGGGTATCAGCCCCAGTACTTC
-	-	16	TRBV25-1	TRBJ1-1	CASSESEPGAITEAFF	TGTGCCAGCAGTGAATCGGAACCAGGGGCGATAACTGAAGCTTTCTTT
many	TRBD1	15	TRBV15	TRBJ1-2	CATSRARGMTYGYTF	TGTGCCACCAGCAGAGCCAGGGGGATGACCTATGGCTACACCTTC
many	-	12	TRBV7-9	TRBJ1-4	CASSYRNEKLFF	TGTGCCAGCAGTTACAGAAATGAAAAACTGTTTTTT
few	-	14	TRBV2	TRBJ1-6	CASSSLGDNSPLHF	TGTGCCAGCAGTTCACTGGGGGATAATTCACCCCTCCACTTT
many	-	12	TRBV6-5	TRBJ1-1	CASSLLGEEAFF	TGTGCCAGCAGTTTACTGGGAGAGGAAGCTTTCTTT
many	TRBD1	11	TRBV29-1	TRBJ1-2	CSSQGGDGYTF	TGCAGCAGTCAGGGGGGGGATGGCTACACCTTC
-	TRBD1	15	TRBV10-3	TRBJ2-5	CASSYGQGREETQYF	TGTGCCAGCAGTTACGGACAGGGTAGAGAAGAGACCCAGTACTTC
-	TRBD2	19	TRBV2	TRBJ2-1	CASSAAGTSGRAEHNRQFF	TGTGCCAGCAGTGCCGCCGGGACTAGCGGGAGGGCCGAGCACAATCGTCAGTTCTTC
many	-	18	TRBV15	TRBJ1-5	CATSRDATVGFSNQPQHF	TGTGCCACCAGCAGAGACGCAACGGTGGGCTTTAGCAATCAGCCCCAGCATTTT
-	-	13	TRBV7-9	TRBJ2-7	CASSLDEYYEQYF	TGTGCCAGCAGCTTGGACGAGTACTACGAGCAGTACTTC